This is a list of T cell receptor beta chains from one sample in a study of T cell responses to AZD1222 COVID-19 vaccine. Using immunoSEQ multiplex PCR, the repertoire was profiled, and TCRdb retains in-frame clones only, with some absent. The sample has 84,000 or so clones, 90% seen once. Sequenced here: peripheral blood, sampled on day 0 of AZD1222 vaccination. All receptors come from an adult in good health. CDR3s include the opening cysteine and the closing phenylalanine or tryptophan. The order of the fields is V gene, CDR3 protein.

TRBV29-1 | CSVEGPQKNTGELFF
TRBV6-5 | CASGTYSNQPQHF
TRBV3-1/TRBV3-2 | CASSQDGSGQPQHF
TRBV11-2 | CASSPGGGGYGYTF
TRBV21-1 | CASTSRRDHYGYTF
TRBV7-3 | CASSPQENTEAFF
TRBV5-1 | CASSLGQGDSPLHF
TRBV19 | CASSRQENQPQHF
TRBV5-1 | CASSWGQGAYGYTF
TRBV3-1/TRBV3-2 | CASSQVVANTEAFF
TRBV5-6 | CASSSGGRDYGYTF
TRBV19 | CASSRGTKGNEKLFF
TRBV19 | CASSINRPDRLSNQPQHF
TRBV6-1 | CASSFQGTAEAFF
TRBV6-5 | CASTRARTSNQPQHF
TRBV2 | CASRPFRSYEQYF
TRBV28 | CASISGSNLGYNSPLHF
TRBV6-1 | CASSDLAGSSYEQYF
TRBV4-1 | CASKLTPQGVGYGYTF
TRBV27 | CASSLLGFTDTQYF
TRBV2 | CASRIQQGSYGYTF
TRBV13 | CASSRDRGTHSDTQYF
TRBV7-2 | CASSPTPDFRGETDGYTF
TRBV6-5 | CASREDRRYGYTF
TRBV5-8 | CASSLDGTVNNQPQHF
TRBV19 | CASRADGNSPLHF
TRBV10-2 | CASSESRGLNTEAFF
TRBV7-9 | CASTDGSSYNSPLHF
TRBV3-1/TRBV3-2 | CASSQAGGRGPNQPQHF
TRBV7-8 | CASSPRQAGSGANVLTF
TRBV29-1 | CSVRTSGRVYEQYF
TRBV6-5 | CASSQRTGKGTEAFF
TRBV5-8 | CASSARGGPEAQYF
TRBV24-1 | CAIAVGTGELFF
TRBV30 | CAWRGALDTQYF
TRBV11-2 | CASSPLGQANEQFF
TRBV15 | CATSRGGPGTGELFF
TRBV28 | CASSLPGRYNEQFF
TRBV28 | CATSRGSVGSPLHF
TRBV19 | CASNLGGPYNEQFF
TRBV13 | CASSSNPESGELFF
TRBV2 | CASSVGGSTDTQYF
TRBV18 | CASSPRGNQPQHF
TRBV28 | CASSLSGTGSRVAFF
TRBV18 | CASSRQEVDEKLFF
TRBV6-5 | CASNGQGNNEQFF
TRBV9 | CASSVAGQLFTDTQYF
TRBV9 | CASSVGGQSNYGYTF
TRBV7-9 | CASSSGTENSPLHF
TRBV19 | CASSPKRGQTIYGYTF
TRBV11-3 | CASSGRPADEKLFF
TRBV12-3/TRBV12-4 | CASSPRGNEAFF
TRBV6-5 | CASTGSYEQYF
TRBV5-1 | CASSTSGSVDEQYF
TRBV2 | CASKGQGSQPQHF
TRBV28 | CASSSAAEGNYGYTF
TRBV7-9 | CASSRGALTSYEQYF
TRBV18 | CASSPSRGGAYEQYF
TRBV19 | CASSISGGGAANEKLFF
TRBV5-1 | CASSPDGAGGREQYF